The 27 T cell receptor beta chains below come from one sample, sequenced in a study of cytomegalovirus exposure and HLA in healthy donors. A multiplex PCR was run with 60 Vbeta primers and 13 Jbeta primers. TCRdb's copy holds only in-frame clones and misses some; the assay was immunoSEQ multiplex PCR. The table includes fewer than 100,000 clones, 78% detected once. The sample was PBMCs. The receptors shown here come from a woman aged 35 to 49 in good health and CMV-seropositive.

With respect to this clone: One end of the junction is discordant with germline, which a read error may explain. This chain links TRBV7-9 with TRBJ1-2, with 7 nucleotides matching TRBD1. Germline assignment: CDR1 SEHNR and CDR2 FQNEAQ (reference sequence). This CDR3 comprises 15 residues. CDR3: CSSSSNRGTNYGYTF. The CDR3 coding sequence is TGTTCCAGCAGCTCTAACAGGGGCACAAACTATGGCTACACCTTC.

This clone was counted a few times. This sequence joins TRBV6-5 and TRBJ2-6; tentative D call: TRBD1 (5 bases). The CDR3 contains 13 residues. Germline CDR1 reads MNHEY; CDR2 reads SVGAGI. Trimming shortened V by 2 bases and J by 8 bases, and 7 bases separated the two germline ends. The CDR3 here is CASSYQGPNVLTF. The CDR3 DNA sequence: TGTGCCAGCAGTTACCAGGGCCCCAACGTCCTGACTTTC.

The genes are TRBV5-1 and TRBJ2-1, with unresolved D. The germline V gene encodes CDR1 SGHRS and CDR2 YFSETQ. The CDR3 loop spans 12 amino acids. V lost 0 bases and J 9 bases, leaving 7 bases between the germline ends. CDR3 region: CASSLERTEQFF. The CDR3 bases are TGCGCCAGCAGCTTGGAGCGAACTGAGCAGTTCTTC. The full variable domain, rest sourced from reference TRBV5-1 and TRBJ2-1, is KAGVTQTPRYLIKTRGQQVTLSCSPISGHRSVSWYQQTPGQGLQFLFEYFSETQRNKGNFPGRFSGRQFSNSRSEMNVSTLELGDSALYLCASSLERTEQFFGPGTRLTVL.

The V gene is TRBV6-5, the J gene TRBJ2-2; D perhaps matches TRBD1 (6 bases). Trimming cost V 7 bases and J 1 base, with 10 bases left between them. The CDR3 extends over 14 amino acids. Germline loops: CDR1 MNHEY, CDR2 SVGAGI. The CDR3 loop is CASKIQGNTGELFF. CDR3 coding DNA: TGTGCCAGCAAAATACAGGGGAACACCGGGGAGCTGTTTTTT.

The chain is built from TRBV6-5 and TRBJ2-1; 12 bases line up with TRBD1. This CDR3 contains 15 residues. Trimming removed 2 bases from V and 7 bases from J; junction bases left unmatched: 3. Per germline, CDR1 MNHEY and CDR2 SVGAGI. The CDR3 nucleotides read TGTGCCAGCAGTTACGGGACAGGGGGCCTTAATGAGCAGTTCTTC. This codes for CASSYGTGGLNEQFF.

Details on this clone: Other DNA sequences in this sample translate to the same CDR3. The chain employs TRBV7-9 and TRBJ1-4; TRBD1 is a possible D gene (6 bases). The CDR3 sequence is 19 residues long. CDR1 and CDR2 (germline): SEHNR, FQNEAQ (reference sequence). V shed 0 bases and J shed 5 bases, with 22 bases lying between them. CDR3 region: CASSLAPDSSIGGNEKLFF. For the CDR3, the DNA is TGTGCCAGCAGCTTAGCGCCGGACAGCAGCATAGGGGGAAATGAAAAACTGTTTTTT.

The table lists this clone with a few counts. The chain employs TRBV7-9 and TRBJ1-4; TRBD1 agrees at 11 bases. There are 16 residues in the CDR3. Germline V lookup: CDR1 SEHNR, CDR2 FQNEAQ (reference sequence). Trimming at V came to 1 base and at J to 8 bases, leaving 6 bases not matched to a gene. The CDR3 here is CASSLVGGQGDEKLFF. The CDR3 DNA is TGTGCCAGCAGCTTAGTTGGGGGACAGGGGGACGAAAAACTGTTTTTT.

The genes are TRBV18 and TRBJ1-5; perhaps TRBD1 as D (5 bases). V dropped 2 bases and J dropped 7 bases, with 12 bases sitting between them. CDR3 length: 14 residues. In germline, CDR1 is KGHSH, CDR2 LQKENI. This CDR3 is CASSPNQGNQPQHF. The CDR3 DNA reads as TGTGCCAGCTCACCAAACCAGGGTAACCAGCCCCAGCATTTT.

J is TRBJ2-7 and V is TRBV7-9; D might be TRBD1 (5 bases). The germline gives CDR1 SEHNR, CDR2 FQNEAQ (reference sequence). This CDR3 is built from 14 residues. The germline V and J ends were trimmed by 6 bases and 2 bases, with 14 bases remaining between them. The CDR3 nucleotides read TGTGCCAGCAGTCGTAGCACGACAGCCTACGAGCAGTACTTC. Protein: CASSRSTTAYEQYF.

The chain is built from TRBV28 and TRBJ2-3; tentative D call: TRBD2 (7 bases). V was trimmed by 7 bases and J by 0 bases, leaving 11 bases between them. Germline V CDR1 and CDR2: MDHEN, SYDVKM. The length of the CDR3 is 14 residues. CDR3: CASTRGASTDTQYF. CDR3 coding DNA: TGTGCCAGCACTCGGGGGGCTAGCACAGATACGCAGTATTTT.

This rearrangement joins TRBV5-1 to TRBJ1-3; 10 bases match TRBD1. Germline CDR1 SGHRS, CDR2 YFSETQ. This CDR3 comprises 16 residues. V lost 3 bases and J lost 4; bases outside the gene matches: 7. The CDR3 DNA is TGCGCCAGCAGCTCCGAACCGACAGGGGGCGGAAACACCATATATTTT. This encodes CASSSEPTGGGNTIYF.

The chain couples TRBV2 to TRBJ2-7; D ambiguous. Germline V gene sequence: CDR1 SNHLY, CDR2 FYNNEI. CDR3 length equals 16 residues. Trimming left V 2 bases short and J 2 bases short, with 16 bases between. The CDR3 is CASSESVTAVPYEQYF. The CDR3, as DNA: TGTGCCAGCAGTGAAAGTGTCACAGCAGTACCCTACGAGCAGTACTTC.

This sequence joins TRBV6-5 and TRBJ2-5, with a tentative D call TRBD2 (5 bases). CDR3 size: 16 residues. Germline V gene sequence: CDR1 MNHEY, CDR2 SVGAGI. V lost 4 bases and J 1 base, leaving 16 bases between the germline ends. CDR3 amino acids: CASSFSLASLQETQYF. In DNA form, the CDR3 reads TGTGCCAGCAGTTTTTCCCTAGCTAGTCTCCAAGAGACCCAGTACTTC.

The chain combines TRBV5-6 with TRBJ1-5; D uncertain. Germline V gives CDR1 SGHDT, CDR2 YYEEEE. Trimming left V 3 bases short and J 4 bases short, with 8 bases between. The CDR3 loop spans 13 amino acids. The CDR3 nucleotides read TGTGCCAGCAGCTCAACACCGAATCAGCCCCAGCATTTT. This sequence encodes CASSSTPNQPQHF.

CDR3 in amino acids: CASSSGLAGTYEQYF. CDR3 coding DNA: TGTGCCAGCAGCTCGGGACTAGCGGGTACCTACGAGCAGTACTTC. The gene calls are TRBV13 and TRBJ2-7, with 12 bases fitting TRBD2. V lost 4 bases to trimming and J lost 2 bases; unmatched junction nucleotides: 3. This CDR3 is 15 amino acids long. The germline CDR1 and CDR2 sequences are PRHDT and FYEKMQ (reference sequence).

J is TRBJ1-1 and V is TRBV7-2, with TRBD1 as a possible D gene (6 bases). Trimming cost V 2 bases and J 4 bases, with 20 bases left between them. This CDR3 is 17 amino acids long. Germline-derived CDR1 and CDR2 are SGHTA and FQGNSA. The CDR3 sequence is CASSLPGWGRGITEAFF. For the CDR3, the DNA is TGTGCCAGCAGCTTACCGGGCTGGGGGCGAGGGATCACTGAAGCTTTCTTT.

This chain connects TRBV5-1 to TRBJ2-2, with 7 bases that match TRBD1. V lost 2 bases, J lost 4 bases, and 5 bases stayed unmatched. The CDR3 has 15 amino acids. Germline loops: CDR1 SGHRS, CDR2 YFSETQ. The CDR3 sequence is CASSFRGQGTGELFF. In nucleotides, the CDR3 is TGCGCCAGCAGCTTTAGGGGGCAGGGCACCGGGGAGCTGTTTTTT.

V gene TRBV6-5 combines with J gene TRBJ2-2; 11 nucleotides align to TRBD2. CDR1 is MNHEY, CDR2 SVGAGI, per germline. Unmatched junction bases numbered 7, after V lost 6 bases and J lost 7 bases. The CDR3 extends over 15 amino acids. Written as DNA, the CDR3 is TGTGCCAGCAGGATAGCGGGAGGGCCGGGCGGGGAGCTGTTTTTT. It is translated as CASRIAGGPGGELFF.

The DNA for the CDR3 is TGCGCCAGCAGAGCAGGGAAGGGACAGCCCCAGCATTTT. Translated: CASRAGKGQPQHF. The chain has TRBV10-2 and TRBJ1-5; D is perhaps TRBD1 (5 bases). The CDR3 length is 13 residues. The germline CDR1 and CDR2 sequences are WSHSY and SAAADI. Trimming removed 6 bases from V and 7 bases from J, with 13 bases in between.

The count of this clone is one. CDR3: CASSQILERDRGRHTGELFF. In DNA, the CDR3 is TGCGCCAGCAGCCAGATTCTCGAAAGGGACAGGGGGCGCCACACCGGGGAGCTGTTTTTT. V is TRBV4-1 and J is TRBJ2-2; TRBD1 matches 12 bases. This CDR3 spans 20 amino acids. Germline CDR1 and CDR2: MGHRA and YSYEKL. V gave up 3 bases and J gave up 3 bases; unmatched junction bases: 14.

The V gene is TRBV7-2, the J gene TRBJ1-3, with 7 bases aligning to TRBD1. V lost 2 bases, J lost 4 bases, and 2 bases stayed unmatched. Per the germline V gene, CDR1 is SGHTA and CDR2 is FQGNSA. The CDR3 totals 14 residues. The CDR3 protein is CASSLTGAGNTIYF. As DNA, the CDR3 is TGTGCCAGCAGCTTAACAGGGGCGGGAAACACCATATATTTT.

In DNA form, the CDR3 reads TGTGCCAGTAGTAACCAGGGTACTGGGGCCAACGTCCTGACTTTC. Residues: CASSNQGTGANVLTF. This chain uses TRBV19 with TRBJ2-6; a weak D match, TRBD1 (5 bases). CDR1 is LNHDA and CDR2 is SQIVND in the germline V gene (reference sequence). The CDR3 has 15 amino acids. V gave up 4 bases and J gave up 2 bases, with 9 bases separating them.

CDR3 sequence reads: CASFFTGEYEQYF. CDR3 nucleotides: TGTGCCAGCTTTTTCACAGGGGAATACGAGCAGTACTTC. The genes are TRBV6-1 and TRBJ2-5, with TRBD1 identical over 7 bases. The end of the DNA is better explained by TRBJ2-7, so the J call may be wrong. Germline CDR1 reads MNHNS; CDR2 reads SASEGT. The CDR3 is made up of 13 amino acids.

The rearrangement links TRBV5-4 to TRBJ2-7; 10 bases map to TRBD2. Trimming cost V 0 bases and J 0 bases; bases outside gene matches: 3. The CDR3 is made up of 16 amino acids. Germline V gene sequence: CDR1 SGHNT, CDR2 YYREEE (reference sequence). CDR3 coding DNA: TGTGCCAGCAGCTTGGTTGGGACTAGCGACTCCTACGAGCAGTACTTC. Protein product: CASSLVGTSDSYEQYF.

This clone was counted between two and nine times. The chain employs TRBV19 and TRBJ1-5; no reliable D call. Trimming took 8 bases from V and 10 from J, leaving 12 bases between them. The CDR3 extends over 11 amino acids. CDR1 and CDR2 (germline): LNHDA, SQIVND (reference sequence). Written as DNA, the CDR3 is TGTGCCAGTTCCGGGAAGGGACCCCAGCATTTT. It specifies CASSGKGPQHF.

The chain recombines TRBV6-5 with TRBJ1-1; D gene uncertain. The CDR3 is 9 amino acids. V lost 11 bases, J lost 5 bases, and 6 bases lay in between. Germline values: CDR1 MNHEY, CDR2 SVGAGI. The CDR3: CAGVTEAFF. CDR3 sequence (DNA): TGTGCCGGAGTAACTGAAGCTTTCTTT.

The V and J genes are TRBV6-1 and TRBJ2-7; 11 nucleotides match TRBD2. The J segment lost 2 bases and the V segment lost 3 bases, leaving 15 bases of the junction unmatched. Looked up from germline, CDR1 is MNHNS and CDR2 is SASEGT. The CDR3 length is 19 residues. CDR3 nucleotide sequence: TGTGCCAGCAGTGATACGACTAGCGGGATAGGGGTGTGGGCCTACGAGCAGTACTTC. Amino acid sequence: CASSDTTSGIGVWAYEQYF.